This paragraph reports one TCR beta chain. This specimen belongs to a study of T-cell memory formation after mild COVID-19. TCRdb reanalysed the 5' RACE reads using MiXCR and keeps one entry per CDR3 protein. The sample contains about 320,000 distinct CDR3 sequences, 13% to 15% of which appear only once. V lost 0 bases and J lost 0; bases outside the gene matches: 0. Germline V gives CDR1 LGHNA, CDR2 YSLEER. The CDR3 is 17 amino acids. This TCR came from a young man who had mild COVID-19 (a few samples of this study predate the infection). Cell type and time point are not known. The sample comprised PBMCs or a T cell subset sorted from them (not recorded which). The V call is TRBV4-3, the J call TRBJ2-3; TRBD2 matches at 13 bases. Here the CDR3 reads CASSQEGLAGSTDTQYF. As DNA, the CDR3 is TGCGCCAGCAGCCAAGAGGGACTAGCGGGGAGCACAGATACGCAGTATTTT.